The T cell receptor beta chain described here comes from a study of glioma-infiltrating T cells after dendritic cell vaccination. The time point denotes: after dendritic cell vaccination, including at tumor progression/relapse. Primers: 60 V beta forward and 13 J beta reverse. Libraries were prepared by immunoSEQ multiplex PCR; TCRdb keeps only in-frame clonotypes and omits some of them. The data hold fewer than 11,000 clones, with roughly 86% observed a single time. Trimming took off 5 bases at V and 8 bases at J, with 6 bases between the two ends. The CDR3 length is 11 residues. CDR1 and CDR2 from the germline V gene are SGHTA and FQGTGA.

The sequenced sample was blood, obtained after dendritic cell vaccination. This chain links TRBV7-3 with TRBJ2-2; D is unclear. This TCR was sampled from a human donor with glioblastoma. CDR3 nucleotides: TGTGCCAGCAGCCATAGTGGGGAGCTGTTTTTT. Translated, it gives CASSHSGELFF.